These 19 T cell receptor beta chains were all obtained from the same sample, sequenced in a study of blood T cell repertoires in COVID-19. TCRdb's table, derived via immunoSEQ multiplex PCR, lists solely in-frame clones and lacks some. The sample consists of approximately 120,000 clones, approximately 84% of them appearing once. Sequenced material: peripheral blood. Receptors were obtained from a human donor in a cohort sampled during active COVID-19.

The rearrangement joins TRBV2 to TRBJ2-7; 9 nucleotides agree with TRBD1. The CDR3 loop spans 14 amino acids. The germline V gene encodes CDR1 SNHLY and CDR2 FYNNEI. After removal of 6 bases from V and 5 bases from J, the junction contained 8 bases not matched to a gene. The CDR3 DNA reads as TGTGCCAGCAGCCCCGGGACAGGGACGAACGAGCAGTACTTC. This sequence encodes CASSPGTGTNEQYF.

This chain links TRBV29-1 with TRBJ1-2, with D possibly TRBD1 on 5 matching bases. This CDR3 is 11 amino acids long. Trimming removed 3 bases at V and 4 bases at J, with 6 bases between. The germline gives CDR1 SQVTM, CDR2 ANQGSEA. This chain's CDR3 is CSVDRVYGYTF. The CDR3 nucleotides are TGCAGCGTTGACAGGGTCTATGGCTACACCTTC.

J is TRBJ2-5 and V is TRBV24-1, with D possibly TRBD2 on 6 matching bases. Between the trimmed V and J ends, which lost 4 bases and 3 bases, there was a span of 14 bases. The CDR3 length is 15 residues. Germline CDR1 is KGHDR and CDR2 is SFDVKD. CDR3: CATSEGGSGKETQYF. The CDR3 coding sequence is TGTGCCACCAGTGAAGGAGGTAGCGGTAAAGAGACCCAGTACTTC.

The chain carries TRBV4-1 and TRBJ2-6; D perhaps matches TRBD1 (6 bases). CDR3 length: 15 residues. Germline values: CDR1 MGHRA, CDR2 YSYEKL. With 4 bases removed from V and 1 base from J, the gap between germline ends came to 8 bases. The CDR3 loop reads CASSLRGSGANVLTF. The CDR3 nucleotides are TGCGCCAGCAGCCTCAGGGGTTCTGGGGCCAACGTCCTGACTTTC.

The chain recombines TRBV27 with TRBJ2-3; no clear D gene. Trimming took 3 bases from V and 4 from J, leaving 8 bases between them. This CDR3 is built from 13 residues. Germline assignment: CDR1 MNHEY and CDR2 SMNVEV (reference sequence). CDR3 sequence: CASSFERPDTQYF. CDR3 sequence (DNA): TGTGCCAGCAGTTTCGAGCGTCCAGATACGCAGTATTTT.

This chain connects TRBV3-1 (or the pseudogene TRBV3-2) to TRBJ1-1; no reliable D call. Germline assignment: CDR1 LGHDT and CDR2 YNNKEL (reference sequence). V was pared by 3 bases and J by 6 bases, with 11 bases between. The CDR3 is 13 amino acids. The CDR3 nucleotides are TGTGCCAGCAGCCACCTGGGAGGCCCTGAAGCTTTCTTT. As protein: CASSHLGGPEAFF.

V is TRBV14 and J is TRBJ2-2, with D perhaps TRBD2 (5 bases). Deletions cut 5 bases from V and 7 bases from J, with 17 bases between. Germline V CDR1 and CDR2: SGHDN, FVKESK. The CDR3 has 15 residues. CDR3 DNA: TGTGCCAGCAGCTCACCCCGCCCTGGGAGCGGGGAGCTGTTTTTT. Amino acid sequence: CASSSPRPGSGELFF.

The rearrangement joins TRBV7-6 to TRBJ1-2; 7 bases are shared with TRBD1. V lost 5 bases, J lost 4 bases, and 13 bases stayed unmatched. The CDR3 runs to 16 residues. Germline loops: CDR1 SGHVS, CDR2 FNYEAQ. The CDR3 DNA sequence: TGTGCCAGCAGCCCATCCCCCATAGGGGGCGTCTATGGCTACACCTTC. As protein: CASSPSPIGGVYGYTF.

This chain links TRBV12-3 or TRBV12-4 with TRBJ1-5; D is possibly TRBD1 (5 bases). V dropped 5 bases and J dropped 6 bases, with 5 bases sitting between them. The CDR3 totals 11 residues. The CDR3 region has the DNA TGTGCCAGCAGTCAGGGTCAGCCCCAGCATTTT. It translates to CASSQGQPQHF.

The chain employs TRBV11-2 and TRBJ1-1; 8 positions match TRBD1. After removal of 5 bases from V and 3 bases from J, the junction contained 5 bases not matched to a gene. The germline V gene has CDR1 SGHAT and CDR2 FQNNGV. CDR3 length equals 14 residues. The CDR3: CASSPGQGYTEAFF. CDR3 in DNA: TGTGCCAGCAGCCCAGGACAGGGCTACACTGAAGCTTTCTTT.

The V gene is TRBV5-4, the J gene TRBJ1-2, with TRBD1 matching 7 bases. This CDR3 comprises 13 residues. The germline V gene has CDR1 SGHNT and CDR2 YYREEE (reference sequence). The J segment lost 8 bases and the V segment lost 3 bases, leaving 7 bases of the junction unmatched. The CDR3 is CASSSGQTGGYTF. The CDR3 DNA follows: TGTGCCAGCAGCTCGGGACAGACCGGCGGCTACACCTTC.

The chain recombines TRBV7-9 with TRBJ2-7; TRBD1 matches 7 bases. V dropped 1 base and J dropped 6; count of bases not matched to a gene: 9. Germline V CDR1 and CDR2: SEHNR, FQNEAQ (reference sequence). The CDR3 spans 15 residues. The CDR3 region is CASSLGDRRTSEQYF. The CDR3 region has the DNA TGTGCCAGCAGCTTAGGGGACAGAAGAACGTCCGAGCAGTACTTC.

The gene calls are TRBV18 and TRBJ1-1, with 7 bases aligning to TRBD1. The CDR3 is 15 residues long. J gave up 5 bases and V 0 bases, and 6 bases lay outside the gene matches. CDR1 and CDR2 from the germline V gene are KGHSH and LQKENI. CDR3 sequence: CASSPPTGIKTEAFF. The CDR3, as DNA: TGTGCCAGCTCACCACCGACAGGGATTAAAACTGAAGCTTTCTTT.

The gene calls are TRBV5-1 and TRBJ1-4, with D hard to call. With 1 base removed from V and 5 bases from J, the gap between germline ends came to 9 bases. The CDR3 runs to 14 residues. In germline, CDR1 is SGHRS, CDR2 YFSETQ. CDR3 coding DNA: TGCGCCAGCAGCTTGCGAGGTCTAAATGAAAAACTGTTTTTT. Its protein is CASSLRGLNEKLFF.

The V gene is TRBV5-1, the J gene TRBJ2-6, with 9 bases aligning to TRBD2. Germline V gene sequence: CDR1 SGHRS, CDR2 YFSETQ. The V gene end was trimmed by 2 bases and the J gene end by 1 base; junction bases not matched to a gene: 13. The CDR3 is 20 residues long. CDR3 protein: CASSFGPRSGGPSGANVLTF. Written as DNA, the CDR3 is TGCGCCAGCAGCTTTGGCCCACGAAGCGGGGGGCCGTCTGGGGCCAACGTCCTGACTTTC. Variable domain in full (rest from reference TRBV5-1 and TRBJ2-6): KAGVTQTPRYLIKTRGQQVTLSCSPISGHRSVSWYQQTPGQGLQFLFEYFSETQRNKGNFPGRFSGRQFSNSRSEMNVSTLELGDSALYLCASSFGPRSGGPSGANVLTFGAGSRLTVL.

DNA of the CDR3: TGCAGCGTGCAGACAGGGGGAGGCACTGAAGCTTTCTTT. Amino acids: CSVQTGGGTEAFF. The chain is built from TRBV29-1 and TRBJ1-1; 9 bases line up with TRBD1. CDR3 length equals 13 residues. CDR1 is SQVTM, CDR2 ANQGSEA, per germline. V trimming: 6 bases; J trimming: 4 bases; junction bases outside the gene matches: 6.

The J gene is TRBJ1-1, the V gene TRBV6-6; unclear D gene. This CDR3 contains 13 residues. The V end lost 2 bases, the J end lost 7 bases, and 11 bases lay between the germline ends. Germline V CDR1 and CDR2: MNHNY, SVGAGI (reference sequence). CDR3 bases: TGTGCCAGCAGTTACGCCCGGGAGCATGAAGCTTTCTTT. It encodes CASSYAREHEAFF.

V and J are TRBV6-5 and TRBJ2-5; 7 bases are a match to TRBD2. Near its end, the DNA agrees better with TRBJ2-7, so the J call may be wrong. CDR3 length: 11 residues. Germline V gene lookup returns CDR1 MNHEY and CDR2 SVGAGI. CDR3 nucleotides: TGTGCCAGCAGAAGGGAGGGCGAGCAGTACTTC. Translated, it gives CASRREGEQYF.

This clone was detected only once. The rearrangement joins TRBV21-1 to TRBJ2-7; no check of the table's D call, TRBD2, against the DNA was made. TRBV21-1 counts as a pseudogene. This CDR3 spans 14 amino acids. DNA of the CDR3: TGTGCCAGCAGCAACTCCCGGGGGGCCCACGAGCAGTACTTC. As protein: CASSNSRGAHEQYF.